These 27 T cell receptor beta chains came from one sample sequenced in a study of cytomegalovirus exposure and HLA in healthy donors. PCR employed 60 Vbeta and 13 Jbeta primers. Sequencing was performed with immunoSEQ multiplex PCR; in TCRdb, only in-frame clones are kept and a portion is missing. The sample has about 150,000 clones. The sequencing sample was made of PBMCs. The receptors originated from a man aged 30-40 years in good health and CMV-seronegative.

The chain recombines TRBV18 with TRBJ1-1, with 9 bases aligning to TRBD1. The CDR3 consists of 17 residues. Germline values: CDR1 KGHSH, CDR2 LQKENI. The ends lost 6 bases at V and 4 bases at J; junction bases unmatched: 15. As DNA, the CDR3 is TGTGCCAGCTCTACAACCGGGACAGGGAATTGGGGCACTGAAGCTTTCTTT. Translating gives CASSTTGTGNWGTEAFF.

The chain has TRBV10-3 and TRBJ2-7; TRBD2 agrees at 8 bases. CDR3 length equals 16 residues. Germline V gene data show CDR1 as ENHRY and CDR2 as SYGVKD. Trimming cost V 4 bases and J 2 bases; bases outside gene matches: 10. Written as DNA, the CDR3 is TGTGCCATCAGTGGGGGGCTAGCGGGTGGGGCCTACGAGCAGTACTTC. Amino acid sequence: CAISGGLAGGAYEQYF.

The chain combines TRBV29-1 with TRBJ1-2; the match to TRBD1 covers 9 bases. CDR3 length: 15 amino acids. Germline V lookup: CDR1 SQVTM, CDR2 ANQGSEA. V shed 6 bases, J shed 4 bases, and the junction held 12 bases outside the gene matches. The CDR3 region has the DNA TGCAGCGTGGGGGGGGACAGGGAACGGAGCTATGGCTACACCTTC. The encoded protein is CSVGGDRERSYGYTF. The entire variable domain, with the rest obtained from reference TRBV29-1 and TRBJ1-2, is as follows: SAVISQKPSRDICQRGTSLTIQCQVDSQVTMMFWYRQQPGQSLTLIATANQGSEATYESGFVIDKFPISRPNLTFSTLTVSNMSPEDSSIYLCSVGGDRERSYGYTFGSGTRLTVV.

The rearrangement links TRBV4-3 to TRBJ1-5, with no clear D. The V gene lost 4 bases and the J gene lost 5 bases, with 3 bases spanning the gap. Germline CDR1 and CDR2: LGHNA and YSLEER. The CDR3 is 11 residues long. The DNA of the CDR3 is TGCGCCAGCAGCCCGGATCAGCCCCAGCATTTT. Translated: CASSPDQPQHF.

The chain recombines TRBV6-5 with TRBJ1-6, with 7 positions matching TRBD1. Trimming removed 5 bases from V and 9 bases from J; junction bases left unmatched: 10. The V gene's germline CDR1 is MNHEY and CDR2 SVGAGI. There are 15 residues in the CDR3. As DNA, the CDR3 is TGTGCCAGCAGTCCGACAGGGACTTGGGGTTCACCCCTCCACTTT. Translated, it gives CASSPTGTWGSPLHF.

The chain employs TRBV27 and TRBJ2-1; a possible D gene is TRBD2 (5 bases). V lost 5 bases to trimming and J lost 0 bases, with 8 bases between them. The germline V gene has CDR1 MNHEY and CDR2 SMNVEV (reference sequence). This CDR3 is 14 amino acids long. CDR3 DNA: TGTGCCAGCAGTGCGGGCCGCTCCTACAATGAGCAGTTCTTC. It codes for CASSAGRSYNEQFF.

In DNA form, the CDR3 reads TGCGCCAGCAGCTTCAGTGGACAGGGTCTCACCGGGGAGCTGTTTTTT. The encoded protein is CASSFSGQGLTGELFF. The genes are TRBV5-1 and TRBJ2-2, with TRBD1 identical over 8 bases. The CDR3 sequence is 16 residues long. With V trimmed by 2 bases and J by 4 bases, 7 bases remained unmatched. Germline V gives CDR1 SGHRS, CDR2 YFSETQ.

The chain couples TRBV4-1 to TRBJ2-1, with 12 bases fitting TRBD2. CDR3 length: 18 amino acids. Germline values: CDR1 MGHRA, CDR2 YSYEKL. V trimming: 0 bases; J trimming: 4 bases; junction bases outside the gene matches: 7. The CDR3 here is CASSQDGLAGGEYNEQFF. CDR3 coding DNA: TGCGCCAGCAGCCAAGATGGCCTAGCGGGAGGGGAATACAATGAGCAGTTCTTC.

The chain carries TRBV27 and TRBJ1-4; 7 positions match TRBD1. The CDR3 has 17 residues. Germline V gene data show CDR1 as MNHEY and CDR2 as SMNVEV (reference sequence). V gave up 6 bases and J gave up 8 bases; unmatched junction bases: 18. CDR3 bases: TGTGCCAGCAGGCGGAACCCGGGGGGGGGACAGCCGGAAAAACTGTTTTTT. Translating gives CASRRNPGGGQPEKLFF.

The chain carries TRBV19 and TRBJ1-6; no firm D call. Trimming removed 6 bases at V and 0 bases at J, with 18 bases between. Looked up from germline, CDR1 is LNHDA and CDR2 is SQIVND (reference sequence). The CDR3 contains 18 residues. The CDR3 loop is CASSNVLPGSSYNSPLHF. The CDR3 bases are TGTGCCAGTAGCAATGTATTGCCCGGGAGCTCCTATAATTCACCCCTCCACTTT. The variable domain in full, completed from reference TRBV19 and TRBJ1-6, reads DGGITQSPKYLFRKEGQNVTLSCEQNLNHDAMYWYRQDPGQGLRLIYYSQIVNDFQKGDIAEGYSVSREKKESFPLTVTSAQKNPTAFYLCASSNVLPGSSYNSPLHFGNGTRLTVT.

This sequence joins TRBV27 and TRBJ1-5; D unresolved. Germline V gene lookup returns CDR1 MNHEY and CDR2 SMNVEV (reference sequence). This CDR3 comprises 14 residues. Deletions cut 2 bases from V and 9 bases from J, with 14 bases between. The CDR3 coding sequence is TGTGCCAGCAGTTTAGAGTCTGGGAGCAGGCCCCAGCATTTT. Its protein is CASSLESGSRPQHF.

The V gene is TRBV4-1, the J gene TRBJ2-1; 7 nucleotides align to TRBD2. V shed 2 bases, J shed 10 bases, and the junction held 8 bases outside the gene matches. The CDR3 runs 14 residues. The germline V gene has CDR1 MGHRA and CDR2 YSYEKL. The CDR3: CASSQRDAGGEQFF. The CDR3 DNA is TGCGCCAGCAGCCAACGAGACGCCGGGGGGGAGCAGTTCTTC.

The rearrangement uses TRBV6-1 and TRBJ2-7, with 8 bases that match TRBD1. Germline V gene sequence: CDR1 MNHNS, CDR2 SASEGT. This CDR3 region has 16 residues. Trimming removed 4 bases from V and 1 base from J; junction bases left unmatched: 9. The DNA of the CDR3 is TGTGCCAGCAGTGCAGGGGGCTCCCTCCGTTCCTACGAGCAGTACTTC. This codes for CASSAGGSLRSYEQYF.

The chain has TRBV5-1 and TRBJ2-3; 10 bases align to TRBD2. V gave up 2 bases and J gave up 4 bases; unmatched junction bases: 4. In germline, CDR1 is SGHRS, CDR2 YFSETQ. This CDR3 region has 15 residues. The CDR3 DNA reads TGCGCCAGCAGCTTCCTAGCGGGAGTAGCAGATACGCAGTATTTT. This sequence encodes CASSFLAGVADTQYF.

V usage is TRBV6-5 and J usage is TRBJ1-4, with D possibly TRBD1 on 5 matching bases. In germline, CDR1 is MNHEY, CDR2 SVGAGI. This CDR3 comprises 14 residues. The ends were cut back, 2 bases at V and 13 bases at J, with 17 bases in the middle. CDR3 in amino acids: CASSYKWGEVGLFF. CDR3 in DNA: TGTGCCAGCAGTTACAAGTGGGGGGAGGTTGGACTGTTTTTT.

The chain links TRBV27 to TRBJ2-1; 8 nucleotides agree with TRBD2. The CDR3 has 16 residues. Germline V gene data show CDR1 as MNHEY and CDR2 as SMNVEV (reference sequence). V gave up 5 bases and J gave up 6 bases; unmatched junction bases: 12. The DNA for the CDR3 is TGTGCCAGCAGTCCGATCAGCGGGAGAAAGCCCAATGAGCAGTTCTTC. Its translation is CASSPISGRKPNEQFF.

The chain employs TRBV5-4 and TRBJ1-1; D remains unclear. Between the trimmed V and J ends, which lost 0 bases and 0 bases, there was a span of 6 bases. The CDR3 covers 14 residues. Germline loops: CDR1 SGHNT, CDR2 YYREEE (reference sequence). DNA of the CDR3: TGTGCCAGCAGCTTGGACAGTATGAACACTGAAGCTTTCTTT. This sequence encodes CASSLDSMNTEAFF.

This rearrangement joins TRBV19 to TRBJ1-1; D unclear. Germline V gene sequence: CDR1 LNHDA, CDR2 SQIVND (reference sequence). This CDR3 comprises 16 residues. The V gene lost 6 bases and the J gene lost 3 bases, with 20 bases spanning the gap. CDR3 sequence (DNA): TGTGCCAGTAGAAAGGGCAGGACTTCCGGGGACACTGAAGCTTTCTTT. Its protein product is CASRKGRTSGDTEAFF.

The rearrangement uses TRBV2 and TRBJ2-3, with TRBD1 matching over 7 bases. V lost 6 bases and J lost 6; bases outside the gene matches: 6. The CDR3 contains 13 residues. Germline V lookup: CDR1 SNHLY, CDR2 FYNNEI. The CDR3 spells CASSDRALDTQYF. The DNA of the CDR3 is TGTGCCAGCAGCGACAGGGCCCTGGATACGCAGTATTTT.

The chain employs TRBV6-6 and TRBJ2-2, with D possibly TRBD1 on 6 matching bases. V was shortened by 7 bases and J by 6 bases, with 12 bases between the two germline ends. This CDR3 region has 13 residues. Germline values: CDR1 MNHNY, CDR2 SVGAGI (reference sequence). The CDR3, as DNA: TGTGCCAGCACCCTGGGGGCCCCCGGGGAGCTGTTTTTT. Translation gives CASTLGAPGELFF.

The chain has TRBV7-9 and TRBJ2-6; TRBD2 matches at 11 bases. Germline assignment: CDR1 SEHNR and CDR2 FQNEAQ (reference sequence). J was trimmed by 4 bases and V by 1 base; bases with no gene match: 6. The CDR3 runs to 18 residues. The CDR3: CASSLELAGVRGANVLTF. CDR3 coding DNA: TGTGCCAGCAGCTTAGAACTAGCGGGAGTGCGGGGGGCCAACGTCCTGACTTTC.

This rearrangement joins TRBV7-2 to TRBJ2-1; TRBD2 agrees at 13 bases. The germline CDR1 and CDR2 sequences are SGHTA and FQGNSA. V was pared by 5 bases and J by 1 base, with 5 bases of the junction left unmatched. The CDR3 has 17 residues. CDR3 amino acids: CASSTWTSGSSYNEQFF. The CDR3 DNA reads as TGTGCCAGCAGCACTTGGACTAGCGGGAGTTCCTACAATGAGCAGTTCTTC.

The chain employs TRBV11-3 and TRBJ1-4, with TRBD1 matching over 8 bases. The CDR3 length is 15 residues. Germline V CDR1 and CDR2: SGHNT, YENEEA. Germline trimming cut 4 bases from V and 8 bases from J; bases unmatched to any gene: 9. CDR3 bases: TGTGCCAGCAGCTCCCGGACAGGGACGAGAGAAAAACTGTTTTTT. Translating it yields CASSSRTGTREKLFF.

The chain couples TRBV19 to TRBJ1-2; no clear D. The length of the CDR3 is 15 residues. Germline CDR1 LNHDA, CDR2 SQIVND (reference sequence). The V end lost 10 bases, the J end lost 3 bases, and 21 bases lay between the germline ends. CDR3 residues: CAIRPGNRRDYGYTF. The CDR3 coding sequence is TGTGCCATCCGCCCGGGGAATAGACGGGACTATGGCTACACCTTC.

The gene calls are TRBV11-2 and TRBJ2-5; 7 positions match TRBD1. CDR1 and CDR2 (germline): SGHAT, FQNNGV. Trimming at V came to 5 bases and at J to 3 bases, leaving 12 bases not matched to a gene. CDR3 length equals 16 residues. CDR3 region: CASSLHPGTVEETQYF. In nucleotides, the CDR3 is TGTGCCAGCAGCCTTCATCCGGGGACAGTCGAAGAGACCCAGTACTTC. The full variable domain, its missing parts supplied by reference TRBV11-2 and TRBJ2-5, is EAGVAQSPRYKIIEKRQSVAFWCNPISGHATLYWYQQILGQGPKLLIQFQNNGVVDDSQLPKDRFSAERLKGVDSTLKIQPAKLEDSAVYLCASSLHPGTVEETQYFGPGTRLLVL.

The chain employs TRBV13 and TRBJ1-5; possibly TRBD1 for D (6 bases). The germline V gene encodes CDR1 PRHDT and CDR2 FYEKMQ (reference sequence). The CDR3 spans 14 residues. V was cut by 6 bases and J by 6 bases, with 15 bases left in between. CDR3 sequence: CASREGGDFQPQHF. The CDR3 coding sequence is TGTGCCAGCAGAGAAGGGGGGGATTTTCAGCCCCAGCATTTT.

V and J are TRBV15 and TRBJ2-7; no clear D. Trimming shortened V by 0 bases and J by 4 bases, and 13 bases separated the two germline ends. The germline V gene encodes CDR1 LNHNV and CDR2 YYDKDF (reference sequence). CDR3 length: 15 amino acids. The CDR3: CATSRDLGSGYEQYF. The CDR3 DNA follows: TGTGCCACCAGCAGAGATCTTGGTTCGGGTTACGAGCAGTACTTC.